Below, 30 T cell receptor beta chains from the same sample are listed, as sequenced in a study of blood T cell repertoires in COVID-19. Libraries were prepared by immunoSEQ multiplex PCR; TCRdb keeps only in-frame clonotypes and omits some of them. The table lists roughly 60,000 clones, 70% to 90% of them singletons. Material for sequencing was peripheral blood. The receptors here all came from an elderly man with acute or convalescent COVID-19.

The CDR3 DNA sequence: TGTGCCAGCAGCTTACTGGGGGGGCTCTCCTACGAGCAGTACTTC. This codes for CASSLLGGLSYEQYF. This chain connects TRBV7-2 to TRBJ2-7; perhaps TRBD2 as D (7 bases). From germline, CDR1 is SGHTA and CDR2 FQGNSA. The length of the CDR3 is 15 residues. With 2 bases removed from V and 0 bases from J, the gap between germline ends came to 11 bases.

This clone was seen a single time. The V and J genes are TRBV29-1 and TRBJ1-1; TRBD1 matches at 7 bases. This CDR3 region has 14 residues. Per the germline V gene, CDR1 is SQVTM and CDR2 is ANQGSEA. V shed 4 bases, J shed 4 bases, and the junction held 9 bases outside the gene matches. The CDR3 spells CSVGDRVVLTEAFF. CDR3 DNA sequence: TGCAGCGTTGGCGACAGGGTGGTCCTCACTGAAGCTTTCTTT.

This clone has just one count. This chain links TRBV5-1 with TRBJ1-3; the match to TRBD1 covers 8 bases. V shed 4 bases and J 1 base; nucleotides not matched to a gene: 13. Germline V lookup: CDR1 SGHRS, CDR2 YFSETQ. The CDR3 extends over 18 amino acids. CDR3 DNA sequence: TGCGCCAGCAGCCTAGGACAGGGACGGGCCCTATCTGGAAACACCATATATTTT. Residues: CASSLGQGRALSGNTIYF.

The rearrangement links TRBV19 to TRBJ1-2; TRBD1 might be the D (6 bases). CDR3 size: 13 residues. Germline V gene sequence: CDR1 LNHDA, CDR2 SQIVND (reference sequence). V was shortened by 10 bases and J by 7 bases, with 19 bases between the two germline ends. The CDR3 bases are TGTGCCACCAAGGTTGGGGGCGCAGGTGGCTACACCTTC. It yields the protein CATKVGGAGGYTF.

The chain joins TRBV4-2 to TRBJ2-2; 11 bases line up with TRBD2. This CDR3 region has 16 residues. Trimming took 4 bases from V and 6 from J; bases not matched to a gene: 7. Germline V gene data show CDR1 as LGHNA and CDR2 as YNFKEQ. CDR3 region: CASSPRSGGAPGELFF. The CDR3 DNA reads as TGTGCCAGCAGCCCCCGTAGCGGGGGGGCCCCCGGGGAGCTGTTTTTT.

The rearrangement joins TRBV7-9 to TRBJ1-4; 7 nucleotides agree with TRBD1. Germline CDR1 SEHNR, CDR2 FQNEAQ (reference sequence). Unmatched junction bases numbered 6, after V lost 5 bases and J lost 3 bases. This CDR3 comprises 15 residues. In DNA, the CDR3 is TGTGCCAGCAGCAGAGGCGGGACAGCTAATGAAAAACTGTTTTTT. Its protein is CASSRGGTANEKLFF.

This rearrangement joins TRBV14 to TRBJ1-2; D is undetermined. The CDR3 contains 17 residues. Trimming removed 3 bases from V and 6 bases from J, with 23 bases in between. The germline gives CDR1 SGHDN, CDR2 FVKESK. The CDR3 DNA reads as TGTGCCAGCAGCCATCATCCTACAATCCGGGATGAGGATGGCTACACCTTC. Its protein product is CASSHHPTIRDEDGYTF.

The V call is TRBV7-2, the J call TRBJ1-2, with D maybe TRBD1 (5 bases). Germline V gives CDR1 SGHTA, CDR2 FQGNSA. V shed 1 base and J shed 3 bases, with 9 bases lying between them. This CDR3 is built from 14 residues. The CDR3 nucleotides are TGTGCCAGCAGCTTAGTGGTCAGGGACTATGGCTACACCTTC. It yields the protein CASSLVVRDYGYTF.

This clone was counted a few times. The V gene is TRBV19, the J gene TRBJ1-2, with 9 nucleotides matching TRBD1. V was pared by 9 bases and J by 0 bases, with 8 bases of the junction left unmatched. This CDR3 region has 15 residues. Germline lookup yields CDR1 LNHDA and CDR2 SQIVND (reference sequence). The CDR3 coding sequence is TGTGCCAGCATTCGAAGGACAGGGGCTAACTATGGCTACACCTTC. Encoded protein: CASIRRTGANYGYTF.

The gene calls are TRBV19 and TRBJ2-1; 7 bases fit TRBD1. The CDR3 runs 15 residues. V was pared by 5 bases and J by 8 bases, with 12 bases of the junction left unmatched. Per germline, CDR1 LNHDA and CDR2 SQIVND (reference sequence). CDR3 loop: CASSPRGRGSYEQFF. DNA for the CDR3: TGTGCCAGTAGTCCTCGAGGCAGGGGGTCATATGAGCAGTTCTTC.

This clone turned up a few times. The chain links TRBV18 to TRBJ1-5; D might be TRBD1 (6 bases). CDR1 and CDR2 (germline): KGHSH, LQKENI. Trimming left V 6 bases short and J 6 bases short, with 12 bases between. The CDR3 is 13 amino acids. CDR3 sequence reads: CASSQDSSQPQHF. CDR3 DNA: TGTGCCAGCTCCCAGGACAGTTCTCAGCCCCAGCATTTT.

This clone is a singleton in its sample. The chain uses TRBV5-1 and TRBJ2-1, with D maybe TRBD2 (7 bases). Between the trimmed V and J ends, which lost 1 base and 0 bases, there was a span of 11 bases. The germline CDR1 and CDR2 sequences are SGHRS and YFSETQ. The CDR3 runs 16 residues. DNA of the CDR3: TGCGCCAGCAGCTTGAGGGGGGGCCGCTCCTACAATGAGCAGTTCTTC. Translation gives CASSLRGGRSYNEQFF. The whole variable domain, filled in from reference TRBV5-1 and TRBJ2-1, reads KAGVTQTPRYLIKTRGQQVTLSCSPISGHRSVSWYQQTPGQGLQFLFEYFSETQRNKGNFPGRFSGRQFSNSRSEMNVSTLELGDSALYLCASSLRGGRSYNEQFFGPGTRLTVL.

The chain carries TRBV5-6 and TRBJ1-2; 7 bases are a match to TRBD1. There are 17 residues in the CDR3. V trimming: 4 bases; J trimming: 2 bases; junction bases outside the gene matches: 14. Germline assignment: CDR1 SGHDT and CDR2 YYEEEE. The CDR3 loop is CASSPGLTGARNYGYTF. In DNA form, the CDR3 reads TGTGCCAGCAGCCCCGGACTCACAGGGGCCAGGAACTATGGCTACACCTTC.

V usage is TRBV7-8 and J usage is TRBJ1-1, with D possibly matching TRBD1 (5 bases). V was cut by 1 base and J by 1 base, with 13 bases left in between. There are 16 residues in the CDR3. The germline V gene encodes CDR1 SGHVS and CDR2 FQNEAQ. The CDR3 loop reads CASSLGSAGSNTEAFF. DNA of the CDR3: TGTGCCAGCAGCTTAGGATCTGCAGGGTCGAACACTGAAGCTTTCTTT.

The table lists this clone with a count of one. The rearrangement joins TRBV6-5 to TRBJ1-3; 10 positions match TRBD1. Germline V gene sequence: CDR1 MNHEY, CDR2 SVGAGI. CDR3 size: 14 residues. With 8 bases clipped from V and 5 bases from J, the junction kept 6 bases outside the gene matches. CDR3 nucleotides: TGTGCCAGCCCGGGACAGGGGATTCGAAACACCATATATTTT. This codes for CASPGQGIRNTIYF.

The CDR3 region is CASSQQPLDEQYF. The CDR3 DNA is TGTGCCAGCTCACAACAACCGTTGGACGAGCAGTACTTC. This chain connects TRBV18 to TRBJ2-7; D is unclear. Germline assignment: CDR1 KGHSH and CDR2 LQKENI. The CDR3 spans 13 residues. Trimming shortened V by 4 bases and J by 5 bases, and 12 bases separated the two germline ends.

The CDR3 nucleotides read TGTGCCAGCAGTTACTCCGGACAGGATGAAAAACTGTTTTTT. Translating it yields CASSYSGQDEKLFF. This chain links TRBV6-5 with TRBJ1-4, with 7 bases fitting TRBD1. The germline V gene has CDR1 MNHEY and CDR2 SVGAGI. CDR3 length equals 14 residues. Unmatched junction bases numbered 1, after V lost 0 bases and J lost 6 bases.

The genes are TRBV2 and TRBJ2-3; no reliable D call. The germline V gene encodes CDR1 SNHLY and CDR2 FYNNEI. CDR3 length equals 11 residues. Deletions cut 5 bases from V and 2 bases from J, with 2 bases between. The CDR3 nucleotides are TGTGCCAGCAGTTACACAGATACGCAGTATTTT. Protein: CASSYTDTQYF.

The V gene is TRBV6-1, the J gene TRBJ1-1, with D perhaps matching TRBD1 (5 bases). This CDR3 has 19 residues. CDR1 MNHNS and CDR2 SASEGT come from the germline V gene. The V end was cut by 4 bases, the J end by 6 bases, with 30 bases between. CDR3 amino acids: CASSARDGGLGGSASEAFF. In DNA, the CDR3 is TGTGCCAGCAGTGCCCGGGACGGTGGGTTGGGGGGATCGGCCTCTGAAGCTTTCTTT.

The rearrangement joins TRBV12-2 to TRBJ2-7; TRBD2, the table's D call, was not compared with the DNA. TRBV12-2 is reported as a pseudogene. The CDR3 is made up of 11 amino acids. The DNA of the CDR3 is TGTGCAAGTCTTCGGGGCTACGAGCAGTACTTC. Translation gives CASLRGYEQYF.

The table lists this clone with a few counts. This chain connects TRBV7-6 to TRBJ2-1; TRBD2 agrees at 14 bases. The CDR3 length is 16 residues. Germline CDR1 is SGHVS and CDR2 is FNYEAQ. The trim removed 1 base at V and 5 bases at J, leaving 1 base unmatched. The CDR3 nucleotides read TGTGCCAGCAGCTTAGGACTAGCGGGGGGGAACAATGAGCAGTTCTTC. Translating gives CASSLGLAGGNNEQFF. Combining the CDR3 with reference TRBV7-6 and TRBJ2-1 gives the whole variable domain GAGVSQSPRYKVTKRGQDVALRCDPISGHVSLYWYRQALGQGPEFLTYFNYEAQQDKSGLPNDRFSAERPEGSISTLTIQRTEQRDSAMYRCASSLGLAGGNNEQFFGPGTRLTVL.

The rearrangement uses TRBV28 and TRBJ1-1, with D possibly being TRBD1 (5 bases). The germline V gene encodes CDR1 MDHEN and CDR2 SYDVKM. The CDR3 runs to 14 residues. The V gene lost 7 bases and the J gene lost 5 bases, with 17 bases spanning the gap. The CDR3, as DNA: TGTGCCAGCACCGCTGGGGGGATCGGGACTGAAGCTTTCTTT. It is translated as CASTAGGIGTEAFF.

This rearrangement joins TRBV28 to TRBJ1-5; TRBD1 might be the D (5 bases). Germline loops: CDR1 MDHEN, CDR2 SYDVKM. CDR3 length equals 14 residues. Between the trimmed V and J ends, which lost 2 bases and 6 bases, there was a span of 11 bases. The CDR3 coding sequence is TGTGCCAGCAGTTTAACAGGATTCACTCAGCCCCAGCATTTT. Its translation is CASSLTGFTQPQHF.

A note on this clone: Different DNA sequences within this sample yield the same CDR3. The J gene is TRBJ1-1, the V gene TRBV3-1 (or the pseudogene TRBV3-2); D is unresolved. V was clipped by 9 bases and J by 5 bases, with 10 bases between them. This CDR3 region has 11 residues. The germline gives CDR1 LGHDT, CDR2 YNNKEL (reference sequence). The CDR3 reads CASRGGTEAFF. CDR3 nucleotides: TGTGCCAGTCGGGGTGGGACTGAAGCTTTCTTT.

The chain joins TRBV6-1 to TRBJ1-6; 8 bases align to TRBD1. J was trimmed by 7 bases and V by 3 bases; bases with no gene match: 8. The CDR3 covers 16 residues. Per germline, CDR1 MNHNS and CDR2 SASEGT. CDR3 bases: TGTGCCAGCAGTGACTGGACAGGGAGGGAAAATTCACCCCTCCACTTT. It translates to CASSDWTGRENSPLHF.

The rearrangement uses TRBV15 and TRBJ1-6; 7 bases fit TRBD1. This CDR3 comprises 14 residues. Germline values: CDR1 LNHNV, CDR2 YYDKDF (reference sequence). V shed 8 bases and J 10 bases; nucleotides not matched to a gene: 11. The CDR3 here is CATARQGRGSPLHF. The CDR3 DNA follows: TGTGCCACCGCTCGACAGGGCAGGGGGTCACCCCTCCACTTT. The variable domain in full, completed from reference TRBV15 and TRBJ1-6, reads DAMVIQNPRYQVTQFGKPVTLSCSQTLNHNVMYWYQQKSSQAPKLLFHYYDKDFNNEADTPDNFQSRRPNTSFCFLDIRSPGLGDTAMYLCATARQGRGSPLHFGNGTRLTVT.

The chain combines TRBV5-6 with TRBJ1-1, with D hard to call. Germline CDR1 and CDR2: SGHDT and YYEEEE. V was clipped by 4 bases and J by 3 bases, with 16 bases between them. The CDR3 covers 15 residues. In DNA form, the CDR3 reads TGTGCCAGCAGCCTAGGCTCCCTGAGGGACACTGAAGCTTTCTTT. Translation: CASSLGSLRDTEAFF.

This chain connects TRBV7-9 to TRBJ2-6; D gene uncertain. The germline V gene has CDR1 SEHNR and CDR2 FQNEAQ (reference sequence). CDR3 length: 15 amino acids. The ends were cut back, 5 bases at V and 2 bases at J, with 10 bases in the middle. CDR3 DNA: TGTGCCAGCAGCAGACGGGTGGCTGGGGCCAACGTCCTGACTTTC. This encodes CASSRRVAGANVLTF.

The V call is TRBV6-6, the J call TRBJ2-1; 9 bases map to TRBD2. The junction had 11 bases not matched to a gene; V was cut back by 8 bases and J by 9 bases. There are 14 residues in the CDR3. Per germline, CDR1 MNHNY and CDR2 SVGAGI (reference sequence). As DNA, the CDR3 is TGTGCCAGCGAAAGAGCGGGGGGTAGTGGTGAGCAGTTCTTC. Protein product: CASERAGGSGEQFF.

This clone was picked up one time. The chain recombines TRBV7-8 with TRBJ2-1; 11 positions match TRBD1. V trimming: 1 base; J trimming: 4 bases; junction bases outside the gene matches: 3. Germline-derived CDR1 and CDR2 are SGHVS and FQNEAQ. The CDR3 consists of 16 residues. Written as DNA, the CDR3 is TGTGCCAGCAGCTTAGTGGGGACAGGGGGGTACAATGAGCAGTTCTTC. Translation gives CASSLVGTGGYNEQFF.